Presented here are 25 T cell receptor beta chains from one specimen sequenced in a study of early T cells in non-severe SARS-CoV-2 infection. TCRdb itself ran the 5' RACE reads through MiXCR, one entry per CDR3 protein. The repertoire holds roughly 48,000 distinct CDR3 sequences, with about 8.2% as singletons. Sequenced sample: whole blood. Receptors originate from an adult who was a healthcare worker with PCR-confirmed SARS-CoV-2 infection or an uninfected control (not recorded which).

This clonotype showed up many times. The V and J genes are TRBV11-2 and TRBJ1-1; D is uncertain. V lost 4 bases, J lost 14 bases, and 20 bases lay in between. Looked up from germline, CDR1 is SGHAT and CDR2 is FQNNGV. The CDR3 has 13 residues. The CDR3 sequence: CASSSPARLSSFF. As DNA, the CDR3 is TGTGCCAGCAGCTCGCCAGCCCGCTTGTCTTCCTTCTTT.

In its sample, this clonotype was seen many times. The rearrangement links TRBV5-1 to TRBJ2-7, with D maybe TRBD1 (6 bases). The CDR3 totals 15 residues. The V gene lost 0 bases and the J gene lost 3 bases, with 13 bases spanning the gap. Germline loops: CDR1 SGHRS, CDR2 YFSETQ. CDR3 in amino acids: CASSLETGSLYEQYF. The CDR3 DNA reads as TGCGCCAGCAGCTTGGAGACAGGTTCCCTCTACGAGCAGTACTTC.

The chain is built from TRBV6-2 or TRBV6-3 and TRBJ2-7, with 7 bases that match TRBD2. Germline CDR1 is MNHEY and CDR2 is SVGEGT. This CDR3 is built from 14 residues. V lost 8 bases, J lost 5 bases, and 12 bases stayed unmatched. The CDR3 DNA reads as TGTGCCAGCTCTACTAGCGTGGGTCGAGACGAGCAGTACTTC. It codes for CASSTSVGRDEQYF.

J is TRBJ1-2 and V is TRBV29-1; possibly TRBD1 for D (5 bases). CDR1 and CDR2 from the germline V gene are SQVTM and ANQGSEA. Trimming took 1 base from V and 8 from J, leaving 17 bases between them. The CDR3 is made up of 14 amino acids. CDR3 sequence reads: CSVEVYGQGNGYTF. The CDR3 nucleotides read TGCAGCGTTGAAGTGTACGGGCAGGGAAACGGCTACACCTTC.

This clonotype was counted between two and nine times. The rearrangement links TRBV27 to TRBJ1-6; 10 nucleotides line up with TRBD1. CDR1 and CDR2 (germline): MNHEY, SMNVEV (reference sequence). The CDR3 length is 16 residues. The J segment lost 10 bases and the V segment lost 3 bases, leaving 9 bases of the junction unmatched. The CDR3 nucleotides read TGTGCCAGCAGTTTTTGGGGGACAGGGGCAAGCTCACCCCTCCACTTT. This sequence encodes CASSFWGTGASSPLHF.

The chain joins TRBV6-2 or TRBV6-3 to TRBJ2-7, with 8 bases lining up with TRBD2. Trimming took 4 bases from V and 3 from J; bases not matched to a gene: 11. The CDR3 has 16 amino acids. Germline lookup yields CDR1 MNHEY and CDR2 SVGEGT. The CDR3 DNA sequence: TGTGCCAGCAGTTCCCTCGGACTAGCCGATTACTACGAGCAGTACTTC. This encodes CASSSLGLADYYEQYF.

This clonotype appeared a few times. Written as DNA, the CDR3 is TGTGCCAGCACCAAGGGGGAAATTAATCAGCCCCAGCATTTT. It is translated as CASTKGEINQPQHF. The gene calls are TRBV2 and TRBJ1-5; weak D call: TRBD1 (6 bases). Germline V CDR1 and CDR2: SNHLY, FYNNEI. The CDR3 length is 14 residues. V was trimmed by 7 bases and J by 4 bases, leaving 14 bases between them.

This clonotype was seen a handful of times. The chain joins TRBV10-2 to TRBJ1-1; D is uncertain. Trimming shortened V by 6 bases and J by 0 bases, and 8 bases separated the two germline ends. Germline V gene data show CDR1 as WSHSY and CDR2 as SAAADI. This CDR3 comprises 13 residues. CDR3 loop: CASRQSMNTEAFF. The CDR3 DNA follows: TGCGCCAGCAGGCAGAGCATGAACACTGAAGCTTTCTTT.

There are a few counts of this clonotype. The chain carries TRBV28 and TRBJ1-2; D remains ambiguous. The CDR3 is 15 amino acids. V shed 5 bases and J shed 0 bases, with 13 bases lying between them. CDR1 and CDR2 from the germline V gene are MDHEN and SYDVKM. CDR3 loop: CASSPRGAPNYGYTF. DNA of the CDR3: TGTGCCAGCAGTCCCCGAGGAGCACCTAACTATGGCTACACCTTC.

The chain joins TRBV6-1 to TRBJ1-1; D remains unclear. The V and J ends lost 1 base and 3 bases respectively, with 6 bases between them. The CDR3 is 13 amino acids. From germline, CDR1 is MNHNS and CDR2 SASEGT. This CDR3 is CASSEGAHTEAFF. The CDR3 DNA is TGTGCCAGCAGTGAAGGGGCCCACACTGAAGCTTTCTTT.

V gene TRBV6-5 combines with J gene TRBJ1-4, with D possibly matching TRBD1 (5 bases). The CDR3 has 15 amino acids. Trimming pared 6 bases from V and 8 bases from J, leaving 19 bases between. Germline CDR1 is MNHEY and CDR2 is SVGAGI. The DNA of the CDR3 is TGTGCCAGCAGATCGACGGCAGGACCAGGGGAAAAACTGTTTTTT. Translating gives CASRSTAGPGEKLFF.

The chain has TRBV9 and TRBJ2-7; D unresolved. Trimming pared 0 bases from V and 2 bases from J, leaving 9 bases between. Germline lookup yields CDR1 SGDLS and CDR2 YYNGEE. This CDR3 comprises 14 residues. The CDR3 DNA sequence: TGTGCCAGCAGCGTAGGGCTGGCCCCCTACGAGCAGTACTTC. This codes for CASSVGLAPYEQYF.

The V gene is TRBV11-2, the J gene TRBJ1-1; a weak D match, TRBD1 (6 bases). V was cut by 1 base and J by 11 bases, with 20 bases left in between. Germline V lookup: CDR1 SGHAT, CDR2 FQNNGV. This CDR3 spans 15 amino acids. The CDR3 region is CASSLVVIRGAVAFF. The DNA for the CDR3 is TGTGCCAGCAGCTTAGTAGTTATCAGGGGTGCAGTGGCTTTCTTT.

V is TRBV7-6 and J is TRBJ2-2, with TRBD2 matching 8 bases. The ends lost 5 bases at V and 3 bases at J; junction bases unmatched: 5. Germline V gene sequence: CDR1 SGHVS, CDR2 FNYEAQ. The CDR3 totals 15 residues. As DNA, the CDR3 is TGTGCCAGCAGCGTAACTAGCGGTTACACCGGGGAGCTGTTTTTT. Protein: CASSVTSGYTGELFF. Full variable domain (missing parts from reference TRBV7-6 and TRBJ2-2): GAGVSQSPRYKVTKRGQDVALRCDPISGHVSLYWYRQALGQGPEFLTYFNYEAQQDKSGLPNDRFSAERPEGSISTLTIQRTEQRDSAMYRCASSVTSGYTGELFFGEGSRLTVL.

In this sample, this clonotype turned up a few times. CDR3 in DNA: TGTGCCAGCAGTGAAGGACTAGCGGGGGGAAACAATGAGCAGTTCTTC. It translates to CASSEGLAGGNNEQFF. The chain has TRBV6-1 and TRBJ2-1; 13 bases agree with TRBD2. The V gene's germline CDR1 is MNHNS and CDR2 SASEGT. Losses at the gene ends were 1 base for V and 5 bases for J; bases not matched to a gene: 2. This CDR3 is built from 16 residues.

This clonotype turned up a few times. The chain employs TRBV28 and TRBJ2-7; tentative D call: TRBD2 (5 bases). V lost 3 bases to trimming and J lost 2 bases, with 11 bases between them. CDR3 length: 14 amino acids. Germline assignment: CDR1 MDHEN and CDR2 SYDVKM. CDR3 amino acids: CASSFADGTYEQYF. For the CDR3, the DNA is TGTGCCAGCAGTTTCGCCGACGGGACCTACGAGCAGTACTTC.

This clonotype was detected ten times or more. In DNA form, the CDR3 reads TGTGCCAGCAGGTCCGGGACAGGGGTTCGGAACACTGAAGCTTTCTTT. Protein: CASRSGTGVRNTEAFF. The chain joins TRBV7-2 to TRBJ1-1, with 10 positions matching TRBD1. This CDR3 has 16 amino acids. V lost 6 bases, J lost 1 base, and 8 bases stayed unmatched. Germline V gives CDR1 SGHTA, CDR2 FQGNSA.

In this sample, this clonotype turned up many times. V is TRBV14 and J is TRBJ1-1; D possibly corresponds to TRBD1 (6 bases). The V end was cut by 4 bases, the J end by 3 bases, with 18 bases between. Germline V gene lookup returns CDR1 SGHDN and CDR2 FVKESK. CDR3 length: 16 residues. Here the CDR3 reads CASSPLWGGTDTEAFF. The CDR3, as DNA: TGTGCCAGCAGCCCCTTGTGGGGGGGCACTGACACTGAAGCTTTCTTT.

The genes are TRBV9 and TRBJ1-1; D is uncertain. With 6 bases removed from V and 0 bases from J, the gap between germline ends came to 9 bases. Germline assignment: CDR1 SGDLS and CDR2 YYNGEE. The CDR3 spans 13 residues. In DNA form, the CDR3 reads TGTGCCAGCACCAAAGATCTGAACACTGAAGCTTTCTTT. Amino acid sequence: CASTKDLNTEAFF.

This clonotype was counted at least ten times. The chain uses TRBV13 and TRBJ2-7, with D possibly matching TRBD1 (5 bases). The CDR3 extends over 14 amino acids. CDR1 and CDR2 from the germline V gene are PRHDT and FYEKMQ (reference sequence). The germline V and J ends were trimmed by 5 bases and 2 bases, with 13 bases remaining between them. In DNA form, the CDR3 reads TGTGCCAGCAGCCGGCAGGGCGGAGCCTACGAGCAGTACTTC. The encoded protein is CASSRQGGAYEQYF.

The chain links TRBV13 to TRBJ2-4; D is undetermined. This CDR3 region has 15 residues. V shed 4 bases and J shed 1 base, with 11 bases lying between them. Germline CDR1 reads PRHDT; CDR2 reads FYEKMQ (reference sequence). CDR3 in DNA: TGTGCCAGCAGCTCCAGAGACCAGGCCAAAAACATTCAGTACTTC. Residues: CASSSRDQAKNIQYF.

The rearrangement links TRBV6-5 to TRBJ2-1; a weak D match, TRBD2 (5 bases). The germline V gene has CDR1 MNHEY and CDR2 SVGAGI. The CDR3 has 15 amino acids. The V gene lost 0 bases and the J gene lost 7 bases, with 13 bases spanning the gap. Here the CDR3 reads CASSYSPPGVNEQFF. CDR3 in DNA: TGTGCCAGCAGTTACTCCCCCCCCGGGGTGAATGAGCAGTTCTTC.

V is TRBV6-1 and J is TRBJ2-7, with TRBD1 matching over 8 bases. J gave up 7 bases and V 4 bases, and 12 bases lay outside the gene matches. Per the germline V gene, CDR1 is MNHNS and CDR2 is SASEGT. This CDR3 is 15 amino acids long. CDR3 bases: TGTGCCAGCAGTGTCTCCGGGACAGGTCTGCGGGAGCAGTACTTC. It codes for CASSVSGTGLREQYF.

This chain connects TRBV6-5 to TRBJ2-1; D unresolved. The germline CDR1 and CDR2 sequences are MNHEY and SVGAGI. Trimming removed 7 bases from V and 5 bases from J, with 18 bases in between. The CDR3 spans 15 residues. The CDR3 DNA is TGTGCCAGCACCTTCGACGCTATGGGAAACAATGAGCAGTTCTTC. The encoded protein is CASTFDAMGNNEQFF.

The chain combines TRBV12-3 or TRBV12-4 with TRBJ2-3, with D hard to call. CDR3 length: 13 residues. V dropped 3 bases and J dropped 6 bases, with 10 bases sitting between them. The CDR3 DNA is TGTGCCAGCAGTTTTGCGCTCGCCGATACGCAGTATTTT. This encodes CASSFALADTQYF.